This entry lists 19 T cell receptor beta chains sequenced from one sample in a study of blood T cell repertoires in COVID-19. Assay used: immunoSEQ multiplex PCR; TCRdb lists only in-frame clones, some missing. The table records 100,000 to 150,000 clones, about 70% of them present only once. Source material: peripheral blood. Every receptor here comes from a man at least 80 years old with COVID-19, enrolled during active disease.

The rearrangement links TRBV4-1 to TRBJ1-6, with no clear D. The germline V and J ends were trimmed by 8 bases and 7 bases, with 15 bases remaining between them. The CDR3 consists of 14 residues. Germline V lookup: CDR1 MGHRA, CDR2 YSYEKL. CDR3 sequence: CASETRAGNSPLHF. Here the CDR3 DNA reads TGCGCCAGCGAGACCCGTGCGGGGAATTCACCCCTCCACTTT.

This clone came up a few times. The chain joins TRBV6-1 to TRBJ1-2; TRBD1 agrees at 10 bases. The CDR3 covers 16 residues. CDR1 is MNHNS and CDR2 is SASEGT in the germline V gene. Trimming took 0 bases from V and 1 from J; bases not matched to a gene: 2. The chain's CDR3 is CASSEAGTGDNYGYTF. Written as DNA, the CDR3 is TGTGCCAGCAGTGAAGCCGGGACAGGGGATAACTATGGCTACACCTTC.

The rearrangement links TRBV11-3 to TRBJ1-1; D ambiguous. CDR1 is SGHNT and CDR2 is YENEEA in the germline V gene. The CDR3 has 13 residues. V gave up 3 bases and J gave up 3 bases, with 8 bases separating them. CDR3 sequence: CASSFSGDTEAFF. For the CDR3, the DNA is TGTGCCAGCAGCTTCTCCGGGGACACTGAAGCTTTCTTT.

This rearrangement joins TRBV6-5 to TRBJ1-1, with TRBD1 matching over 8 bases. V lost 8 bases to trimming and J lost 5 bases; unmatched junction nucleotides: 13. Germline V lookup: CDR1 MNHEY, CDR2 SVGAGI. The CDR3 runs 15 residues. The CDR3 sequence is CASAIQGGGTTEAFF. CDR3 DNA sequence: TGTGCCAGCGCCATACAGGGGGGTGGCACTACTGAAGCTTTCTTT.

The chain links TRBV11-3 to TRBJ2-1; D unclear. CDR1 is SGHNT and CDR2 is YENEEA in the germline V gene. V dropped 3 bases and J dropped 9 bases, with 12 bases sitting between them. The CDR3 contains 13 residues. In nucleotides, the CDR3 is TGTGCCAGCAGCTTTTCCCCAATTAGTGAGCAGTTCTTC. It is translated as CASSFSPISEQFF.

The V call is TRBV6-5, the J call TRBJ2-5; 7 bases align to TRBD1. After removal of 5 bases from V and 1 base from J, the junction contained 4 bases not matched to a gene. Germline-derived CDR1 and CDR2 are MNHEY and SVGAGI. This CDR3 contains 14 residues. The CDR3 region is CASSQTGIQETQYF. Here the CDR3 DNA reads TGTGCCAGCAGTCAGACAGGGATCCAAGAGACCCAGTACTTC.

This chain joins TRBV28 and TRBJ2-3; weak D call: TRBD1 (6 bases). In germline, CDR1 is MDHEN, CDR2 SYDVKM. The V and J ends lost 2 bases and 6 bases respectively, with 15 bases between them. The CDR3 is 15 amino acids. The CDR3 sequence: CASSLGRGRRDTQYF. The CDR3 coding sequence is TGTGCCAGCAGTTTAGGCAGGGGACGCAGGGATACGCAGTATTTT.

This sequence joins TRBV27 and TRBJ1-4; 8 bases are a match to TRBD1. The germline V gene has CDR1 MNHEY and CDR2 SMNVEV (reference sequence). The length of the CDR3 is 14 residues. After removal of 2 bases from V and 7 bases from J, the junction contained 3 bases not matched to a gene. In DNA, the CDR3 is TGTGCCAGCAGTTTAAACAGGGGGTTTGAAAAACTGTTTTTT. Translated: CASSLNRGFEKLFF.

This clone occurred many times. The chain uses TRBV29-1 and TRBJ1-1, with TRBD1 identical over 9 bases. The CDR3 covers 14 residues. V dropped 6 bases and J dropped 4; count of bases not matched to a gene: 9. Per germline, CDR1 SQVTM and CDR2 ANQGSEA. The CDR3: CSVLGGTGTTEAFF. The CDR3 DNA follows: TGCAGCGTCCTGGGGGGGACAGGGACCACTGAAGCTTTCTTT.

The rearrangement uses TRBV7-9 and TRBJ2-5, with 9 positions matching TRBD1. Germline CDR1 SEHNR, CDR2 FQNEAQ (reference sequence). J lost 4 bases, V lost 5 bases, and 8 bases had no gene match. CDR3 length: 15 residues. The CDR3 reads CASSGRTGEVETQYF. CDR3 DNA: TGTGCCAGCAGCGGGAGGACAGGGGAGGTAGAGACCCAGTACTTC.

This clone was counted only a few times. V and J are TRBV18 and TRBJ2-3, with D hard to call. Germline values: CDR1 KGHSH, CDR2 LQKENI. The V end was cut by 3 bases, the J end by 4 bases, with 8 bases between. This CDR3 contains 13 residues. DNA of the CDR3: TGTGCCAGCTCACCCTTTGGGCCAGATACGCAGTATTTT. Residues: CASSPFGPDTQYF.

V is TRBV7-9 and J is TRBJ2-5; TRBD2 agrees at 14 bases. Losses at the gene ends were 4 bases for V and 4 bases for J; bases not matched to a gene: 8. The germline V gene has CDR1 SEHNR and CDR2 FQNEAQ (reference sequence). The length of the CDR3 is 17 residues. CDR3 nucleotides: TGTGCCAGCAGCTCAGGGACTAGCGGGAGAGCGAGAGAGACCCAGTACTTC. Translation gives CASSSGTSGRARETQYF.

Remarks on this clone: The germline gene is not matched at one end of the junction; a read error may be the cause. V and J are TRBV7-2 and TRBJ2-7; 10 bases are a match to TRBD1. This CDR3 region has 16 residues. Germline CDR1 reads SGHTA; CDR2 reads FQGNSA. The CDR3 is CASSFHPGQGSNVVHF. In DNA, the CDR3 is TGTGCCAGCAGCTTCCACCCGGGACAGGGGTCGAACGTGGTCCACTTC. Using reference TRBV7-2 and TRBJ2-7 for the parts outside the CDR3, the full variable domain is GAGVSQSPSNKVTEKGKDVELRCDPISGHTALYWYRQSLGQGLEFLIYFQGNSAPDKSGLPSDRFSAERTGGSVSTLTIQRTQQEDSAVYLCASSFHPGQGSNVVHFGPGTRLTVT.

The V gene is TRBV7-2, the J gene TRBJ2-1; possible D gene TRBD2, 6 bases. V shed 3 bases and J shed 8 bases, with 14 bases lying between them. Germline V gene sequence: CDR1 SGHTA, CDR2 FQGNSA. The length of the CDR3 is 14 residues. This CDR3 reads CASSLWGLQYEQFF. The CDR3 nucleotides are TGTGCCAGCAGCTTGTGGGGACTCCAATATGAGCAGTTCTTC. The variable domain in full, completed from reference TRBV7-2 and TRBJ2-1, reads GAGVSQSPSNKVTEKGKDVELRCDPISGHTALYWYRQSLGQGLEFLIYFQGNSAPDKSGLPSDRFSAERTGGSVSTLTIQRTQQEDSAVYLCASSLWGLQYEQFFGPGTRLTVL.

The rearrangement joins TRBV7-3 to TRBJ2-1, with D possibly being TRBD2 (5 bases). The germline gives CDR1 SGHTA, CDR2 FQGTGA. The CDR3 runs 15 residues. V was shortened by 2 bases and J by 3 bases, with 11 bases between the two germline ends. The chain's CDR3 is CASSLEAAGYNEQFF. The CDR3 coding sequence is TGTGCCAGCAGCTTAGAAGCGGCCGGCTACAATGAGCAGTTCTTC. Filled out from reference TRBV7-3 and TRBJ2-1, the complete variable domain reads GAGVSQTPSNKVTEKGKYVELRCDPISGHTALYWYRQSLGQGPEFLIYFQGTGAADDSGLPNDRFFAVRPEGSVSTLKIQRTERGDSAVYLCASSLEAAGYNEQFFGPGTRLTVL.

The chain employs TRBV29-1 and TRBJ2-7; 7 bases are shared with TRBD2. V lost 2 bases to trimming and J lost 7 bases; unmatched junction nucleotides: 8. CDR1 and CDR2 from the germline V gene are SQVTM and ANQGSEA. This CDR3 has 13 residues. CDR3 coding DNA: TGCAGCGTTGAAACTACGTCGGGAGGTGAGCAGTACTTC. Amino acids: CSVETTSGGEQYF.

This clone occurred once. The chain combines TRBV7-3 with TRBJ2-1, with TRBD2 identical over 7 bases. The ends lost 4 bases at V and 9 bases at J; junction bases unmatched: 12. The germline gives CDR1 SGHTA, CDR2 FQGTGA. There are 15 residues in the CDR3. DNA of the CDR3: TGTGCCAGCAGCTCATCCGGGACTATCGCTAGTGAGCAGTTCTTC. It yields the protein CASSSSGTIASEQFF.

The chain uses TRBV6-6 and TRBJ1-5; 8 nucleotides line up with TRBD1. This CDR3 has 15 residues. V lost 4 bases, J lost 4 bases, and 6 bases stayed unmatched. From germline, CDR1 is MNHNY and CDR2 SVGAGI (reference sequence). The CDR3 DNA reads TGTGCCAGCAGTTCCCGGACAGGGACAAATCAGCCCCAGCATTTT. Protein sequence: CASSSRTGTNQPQHF.

This chain uses TRBV15 with TRBJ2-3; no clear D. The CDR3 length is 16 residues. Germline V gene lookup returns CDR1 LNHNV and CDR2 YYDKDF (reference sequence). Trimming took off 0 bases at V and 2 bases at J, with 12 bases between the two ends. CDR3 in DNA: TGTGCCACCAGCAGAGAACTATCTACGAACACAGATACGCAGTATTTT. This translates into CATSRELSTNTDTQYF.